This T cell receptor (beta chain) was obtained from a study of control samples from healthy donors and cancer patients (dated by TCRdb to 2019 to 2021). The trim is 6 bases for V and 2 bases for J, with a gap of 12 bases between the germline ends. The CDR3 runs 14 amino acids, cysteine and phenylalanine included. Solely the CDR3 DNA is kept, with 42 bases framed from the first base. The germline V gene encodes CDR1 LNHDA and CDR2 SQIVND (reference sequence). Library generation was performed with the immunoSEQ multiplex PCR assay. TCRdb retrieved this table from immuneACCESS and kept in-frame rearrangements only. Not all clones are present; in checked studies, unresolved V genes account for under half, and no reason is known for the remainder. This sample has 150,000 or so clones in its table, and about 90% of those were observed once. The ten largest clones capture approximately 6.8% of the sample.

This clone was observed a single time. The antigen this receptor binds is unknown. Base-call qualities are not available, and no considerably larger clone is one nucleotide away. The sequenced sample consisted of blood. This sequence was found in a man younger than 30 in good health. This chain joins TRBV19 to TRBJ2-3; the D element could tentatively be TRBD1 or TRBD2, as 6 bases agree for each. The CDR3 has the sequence CASSVSGATDTQYF. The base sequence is TGTGCCAGTAGCGTATCGGGGGCCACAGATACGCAGTATTTT. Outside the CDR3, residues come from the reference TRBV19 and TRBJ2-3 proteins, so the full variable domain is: DGGITQSPKYLFRKEGQNVTLSCEQNLNHDAMYWYRQDPGQGLRLIYYSQIVNDFQKGDIAEGYSVSREKKESFPLTVTSAQKNPTAFYLCASSVSGATDTQYFGPGTRLTVL.